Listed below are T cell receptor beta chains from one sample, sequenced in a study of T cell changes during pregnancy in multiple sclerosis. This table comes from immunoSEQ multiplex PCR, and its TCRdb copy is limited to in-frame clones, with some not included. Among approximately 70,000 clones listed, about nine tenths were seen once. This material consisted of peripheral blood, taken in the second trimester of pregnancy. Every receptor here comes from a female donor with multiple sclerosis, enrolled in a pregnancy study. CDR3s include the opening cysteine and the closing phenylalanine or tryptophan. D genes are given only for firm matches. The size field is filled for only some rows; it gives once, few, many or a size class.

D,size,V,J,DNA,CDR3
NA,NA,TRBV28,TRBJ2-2,TGTGCCAGCAGTTTAGAGGAGGTGGGGACCGGGGAGCTGTTTTTT,CASSLEEVGTGELFF
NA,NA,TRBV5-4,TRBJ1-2,TGTGCCAGCAGCTTGCCAGACACTAACTATGGCTACACCTTC,CASSLPDTNYGYTF
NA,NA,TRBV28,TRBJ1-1,TGTGCCAGCAGTTTACAGGGCGAGAACACTGAAGCTTTCTTT,CASSLQGENTEAFF
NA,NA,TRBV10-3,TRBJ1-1,TGTGCCATCAGTGAGTCGGGGGCGAACACTGAAGCTTTCTTT,CAISESGANTEAFF
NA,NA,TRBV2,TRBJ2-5,TGTGCCAGCACCCGAAGGGAGTCACAAGAGACCCAGTACTTC,CASTRRESQETQYF
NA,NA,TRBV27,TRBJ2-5,TGTGCCAGCCGCGGAGTCTTGGAGACCCAGTACTTC,CASRGVLETQYF
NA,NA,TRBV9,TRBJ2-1,TGTGCCAGCAGCGTCAACAGGGAAGCTGAGCAGTTCTTC,CASSVNREAEQFF
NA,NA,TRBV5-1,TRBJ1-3,TGCGCCAGCAGCTTGGCGCCTAAAGGACAGAGCGGAAACACCATATATTTT,CASSLAPKGQSGNTIYF
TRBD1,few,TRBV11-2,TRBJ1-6,TGTGCCAGCAGCCCCAGGACAGGGGGCAATTCACCCCTCCACTTT,CASSPRTGGNSPLHF
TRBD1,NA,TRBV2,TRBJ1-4,TGTGCCAGCGACCCCCGGGACAGGGATGAAAAACTGTTTTTT,CASDPRDRDEKLFF
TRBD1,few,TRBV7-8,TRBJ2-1,TGTGCCAGCAGCGGCCGGGACAGGGACTACAATGAGCAGTTCTTC,CASSGRDRDYNEQFF
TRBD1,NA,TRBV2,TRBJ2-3,TGTGCCAGCAGTGGGGGGACAGGGTGGAACACAGATACGCAGTATTTT,CASSGGTGWNTDTQYF
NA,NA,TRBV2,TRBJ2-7,TGTGCCAGCAGTGAACGGGGATCCGAGCAGTACTTC,CASSERGSEQYF
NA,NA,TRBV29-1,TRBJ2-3,TGCAGCGTTGCCCCCAGGCAGAGCGATACGCAGTATTTT,CSVAPRQSDTQYF
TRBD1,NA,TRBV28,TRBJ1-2,TGTGCCAGCAGGACAGGGGGCCGCTCGAGGGGCTACACCTTC,CASRTGGRSRGYTF
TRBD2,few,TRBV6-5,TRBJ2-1,TGTGCCAGCACCGAGACTAGCGGGGGGTACAATGAGCAGTTCTTC,CASTETSGGYNEQFF
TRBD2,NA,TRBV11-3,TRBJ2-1,TGTGCCAGCAGCCTAGGAGTAGCGGGGTCCTCCTACAATGAGCAGTTCTTC,CASSLGVAGSSYNEQFF
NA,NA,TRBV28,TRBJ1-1,TGTGCCAGCAGTTTAAGGGGGAACCCTGAAGCTTTCTTT,CASSLRGNPEAFF
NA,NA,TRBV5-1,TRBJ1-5,TGCGCCAGCAGCCCTCAGGTGGGCGGGGAGCCCCAGCATTTT,CASSPQVGGEPQHF
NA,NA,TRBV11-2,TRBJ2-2,TGTGCCAGCAGCTTAGAACGGGGATCCGGGGAGCTGTTTTTT,CASSLERGSGELFF
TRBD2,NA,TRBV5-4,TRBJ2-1,TGTGCCAGCAGCTTGAGGGTAGCGGGAGGGCGGCATGAGCAGTTCTTC,CASSLRVAGGRHEQFF
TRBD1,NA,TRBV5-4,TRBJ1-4,TGTGCCAGCAGCTTGGGGGGACAGGTTAATGAAAAACTGTTTTTT,CASSLGGQVNEKLFF
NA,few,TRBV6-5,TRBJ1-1,TGTGCCAGCAGTTACTATCCCGACAGAGGATACACTGAAGCTTTCTTT,CASSYYPDRGYTEAFF
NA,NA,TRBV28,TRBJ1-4,TGTGCCAGCAGTCCCCAGGGTGAAAAACTGTTTTTT,CASSPQGEKLFF
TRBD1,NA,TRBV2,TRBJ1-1,TGTGCCAGCCAAATGGGACAGGGATCTGAAGCTTTCTTT,CASQMGQGSEAFF
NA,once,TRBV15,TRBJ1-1,TGTGCCACCAGCAGAGGTGAGGTGAACACTGAAGCTTTCTTT,CATSRGEVNTEAFF
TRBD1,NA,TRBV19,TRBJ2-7,TGTGCCAGTAGTATATCCGGGACAGGTTACGAGCAGTACTTC,CASSISGTGYEQYF
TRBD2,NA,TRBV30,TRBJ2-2,TGTGCCTGGAGGAGGGGGCTAGCGGGGGCCGGGGAGCTGTTTTTT,CAWRRGLAGAGELFF
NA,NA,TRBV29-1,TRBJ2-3,TGCAGCTTGAGGGGGAAATTCAGCACAGATACGCAGTATTTT,CSLRGKFSTDTQYF
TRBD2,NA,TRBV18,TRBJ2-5,TGTGCCAGCTCACTAGCACTAGCGGGAGCTTTACAAGAGACCCAGTACTTC,CASSLALAGALQETQYF
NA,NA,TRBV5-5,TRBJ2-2,TGTGCCAGCAGCTTGGTTGGACGGGGCACCGGGGAGCTGTTTTTT,CASSLVGRGTGELFF
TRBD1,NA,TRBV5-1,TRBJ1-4,TGCGCCAGCAGCTTGCCGGGACAGTTTGAAAAACTGTTTTTT,CASSLPGQFEKLFF
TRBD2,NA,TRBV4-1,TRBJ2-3,TGCGCCAGCAGCCATTCGGTGGGAGGGCTCGTCTCAGATACGCAGTATTTT,CASSHSVGGLVSDTQYF
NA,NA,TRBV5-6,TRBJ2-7,TGTGCCAGCAGCCTCCAGGGGAAATACCCCTACGAGCAGTACTTC,CASSLQGKYPYEQYF
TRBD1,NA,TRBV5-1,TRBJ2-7,TGCGCCAGCAGCTCACTGACAGGGGGCTTCGAGCAGTACTTC,CASSSLTGGFEQYF
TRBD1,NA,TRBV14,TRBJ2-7,TGTGCCAGCAGCCAATTGGGACAGGACTCCTACGAGCAGTACTTC,CASSQLGQDSYEQYF
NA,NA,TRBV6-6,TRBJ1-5,TGTGCCAGCAGTTACTCGAAGAGGGGGAATCAGCCCCAGCATTTT,CASSYSKRGNQPQHF
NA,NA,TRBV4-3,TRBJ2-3,TGCGCCAGCAGCCAAGACGCACGCACTGCTAGCACAGATACGCAGTATTTT,CASSQDARTASTDTQYF
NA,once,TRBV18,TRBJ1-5,TGTGCCAGCTCCCCTACAGGCATAGATCAGCCCCAGCATTTT,CASSPTGIDQPQHF
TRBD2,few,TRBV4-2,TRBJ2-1,TGTGCCAGCAGCCAAGATGTGCTAGCGGGAGTTGAGCAGTTCTTC,CASSQDVLAGVEQFF
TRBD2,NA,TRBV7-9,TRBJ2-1,TGTGCCAGCAGCCTTAGCGGGGGGGCCAATGAGCAGTTCTTC,CASSLSGGANEQFF
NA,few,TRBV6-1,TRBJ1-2,TGTGCCAGCAGTGACGGCGGAGGGGCGGCAGTTGGTGGCTACACCTTC,CASSDGGGAAVGGYTF
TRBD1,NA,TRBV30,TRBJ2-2,TGTGCCTGGAGTGGAGGGACAGAGGCCGGGGAGCTGTTTTTT,CAWSGGTEAGELFF
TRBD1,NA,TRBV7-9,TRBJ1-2,TGTGCCAGCAGCCTTTTCCGACAGGGGAATGGCTACACCTTC,CASSLFRQGNGYTF
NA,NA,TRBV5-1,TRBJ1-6,TGCGCCAGCAGCTTGGGGGAGGCTTCACCCCTCCACTTT,CASSLGEASPLHF
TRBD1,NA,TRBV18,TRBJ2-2,TGTGCCAGCTCAGCGACAGGGTCCGGGGAGCTGTTTTTT,CASSATGSGELFF
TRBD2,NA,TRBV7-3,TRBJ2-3,TGTGCCAGCAGCTTAAGAGGGCCGCGTCTAGCGGGAGTTTCAGGCACAGATACGCAGTATTTT,CASSLRGPRLAGVSGTDTQYF
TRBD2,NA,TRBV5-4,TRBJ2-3,TGTGCCAGCAGCTTGGGCGGGAGAAGTGCAGATACGCAGTATTTT,CASSLGGRSADTQYF
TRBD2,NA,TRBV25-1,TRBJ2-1,TGTGCCAGCAGTGAATTCCAGGGGACTAGCGAAAATGAGCAGTTCTTC,CASSEFQGTSENEQFF
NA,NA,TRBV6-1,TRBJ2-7,TGTGCCAGCGGTTCAGGTGACGGCGAGCAGTACTTC,CASGSGDGEQYF
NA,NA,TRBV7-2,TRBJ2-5,TGTGCCAGCAGCTTAGATCGAGGACTAAAAGAGACCCAGTACTTC,CASSLDRGLKETQYF
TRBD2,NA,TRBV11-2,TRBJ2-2,TGTGCCAGCAGCTTGACGGGGGGGCCGGGCGGGGAGCTGTTTTTT,CASSLTGGPGGELFF
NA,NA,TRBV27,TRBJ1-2,TGTGCCAGCAGTTTAGCAGGGTCTAACTATGGCTACACCTTC,CASSLAGSNYGYTF
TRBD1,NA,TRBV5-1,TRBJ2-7,TGCGCCAGCAGCTTGGCTCCGGGACAGGGATACGAGCAGTACTTC,CASSLAPGQGYEQYF
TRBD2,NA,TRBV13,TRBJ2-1,TGTGCCAGCAGCCAGCAACTAGCGGGGGCCTACAATGAGCAGTTCTTC,CASSQQLAGAYNEQFF
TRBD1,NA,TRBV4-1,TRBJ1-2,TGCGCCAGCAGCCAACCCGGGACAGAAAACCTCTATGGCTACACCTTC,CASSQPGTENLYGYTF